The source of this T cell receptor (beta chain) is a study of T-cell memory formation after mild COVID-19. Turning to the study itself: Largely donor-specific TCR clusters were found.

Study outcomes and limitations: Several responding clones turned up in pre-infection memory, indicating that cross-reactive memory may have taken part.

TCR alpha and TCR beta cDNA libraries carrying sample barcodes and UMIs came from 5'RACE with constant-segment primers. TCRdb re-called the 5' RACE reads through MiXCR, storing one row per CDR3 protein. The sample yields 150,000 to 200,000 distinct CDR3 sequences, roughly 15% seen once. For this clonotype: What it binds is not known.

This TCR derives from an adult woman who had mild COVID-19 (a few samples of this study predate the infection). Cell type and time point are not known. The sequenced material came from PBMCs or a T cell subset sorted from them (not recorded which).

CDR3 sequence reads: CASSLAVPVNTEAFF. CDR3 nucleotides: TGTGCCAGCAGCTTAGCAGTACCCGTGAACACTGAAGCTTTCTTT. V is TRBV7-9 and J is TRBJ1-1; D gene uncertain. The germline gives CDR1 SEHNR, CDR2 FQNEAQ (reference sequence). The CDR3 spans 15 residues. Trimming left V 0 bases short and J 0 bases short, with 8 bases between. The full variable domain, rest sourced from reference TRBV7-9 and TRBJ1-1, is DTGVSQNPRHKITKRGQNVTFRCDPISEHNRLYWYRQTLGQGPEFLTYFQNEAQLEKSRLLSDRFSAERPKGSFSTLEIQRTEQGDSAMYLCASSLAVPVNTEAFFGQGTRLTVV.